Listed here is a single T cell receptor beta chain. This clone was observed a few times. Its antigen is currently not known. Base-call qualities are not available, and no considerably larger clone is one nucleotide away. TCR beta CDR3 regions were sequenced from DNA using the immunoSEQ Assay. From the authors' description of their analysis: T cell density was computed as TCR beta template counts normalized to usable DNA estimated by amplifying housekeeping genes. The preseqR package was used to estimate richness by extrapolating to 400,000 templates for PBMC samples and to 120,000 templates for tissue samples. Clonality was defined as one minus Pielou's evenness. Tissue-enriched TCRs were identified by differential abundance testing using productive amino-acid clonotypes, minimum total count 5 and alpha 0.1. The Jaccard Index and the Morisita Overlap Index were used to quantify repertoire overlap between compartments. TCR beta CDR3s were clustered by GLIPH together with public tetramer-defined viral CDR3s, and at least three viral sequences plus V-gene enrichment were required for viral motifs. The source is immuneACCESS, and TCRdb retained only in-frame sequences with V and J called. Part of the clones is not carried over; for the studies checked, unresolved V genes explain less than half of this, and the remainder is unexplained. Clonal size and the V and J genes are those of that table, whereas D and trimming came from the DNA. The sample yields about 35,000 clones; over 75% were counted once. 17% of the sample comes from the top ten.

This specimen belongs to a study of T cells in localized non-small cell lung cancer (dated by TCRdb to the early 2020s). Study-wide context: Comparing tumors with uninvolved tumor-adjacent lungs, the study looked at the T cell repertoires of fewer than 250 patients with early-stage NSCLC. All 220 or so NSCLC patients in the cohort were treatment-naive and had localized lung tumors that were resected. NSCLC patients had a mean age of approximately 72 years, and around 130 were male and over 85 female. General findings and caveats noted by the study authors: A median of roughly 58 of the top 100 tumor clones were detected in paired uninvolved adjacent lung, and 28 of these tumor clones were also found among the top 100 clones of the paired uninvolved adjacent lung. Longer overall survival was associated with higher T cell density in blood, whereas shorter survival was associated with higher clonality in adjacent lung. The highest T cell clonality was observed in uninvolved tumor-adjacent lung, where clonality exceeded that of tumor, suggesting that antigenic responses were more focused in uninvolved tumor-adjacent lung. Because multi-region tumor sequencing was not performed, intratumor heterogeneity could not be ruled out. Because the study design was exploratory, TCR variables were selected using unadjusted p-values without false-discovery rate correction.

At diagnosis, tumor, uninvolved tumor-adjacent lung and peripheral blood were collected and then preserved as a mix of FFPE and fresh-frozen material. For TCR repertoire profiling, the blood samples were analyzed as peripheral blood mononuclear cells. Measured from the cysteine to the phenylalanine, the CDR3 is 15 residues long. Only the CDR3 portion is preserved as DNA: 45 bases, with reading frame beginning at the first base. The germline ends are 15 bases apart after V is trimmed by 1 base and J by 9 bases. CDR1 and CDR2, per the germline V gene, are SGHTA and FQGNSA. Recombination joined TRBV7-2 with TRBJ2-2; the D gene could be TRBD1 or TRBD2, each one agreeing over 5 bases. The material sequenced was peripheral blood, taken before any cancer treatment. The sequence came from a male donor aged 60 or over with stage III squamous cell lung carcinoma. The CDR3 reads CASSLGDPYPRELFF. The sequence in DNA is TGTGCCAGCAGCTTAGGGGACCCCTATCCCCGGGAGCTGTTTTTT. Outside the CDR3, residues come from the reference TRBV7-2 and TRBJ2-2 proteins, so the full variable domain is: GAGVSQSPSNKVTEKGKDVELRCDPISGHTALYWYRQSLGQGLEFLIYFQGNSAPDKSGLPSDRFSAERTGGSVSTLTIQRTQQEDSAVYLCASSLGDPYPRELFFGEGSRLTVL.